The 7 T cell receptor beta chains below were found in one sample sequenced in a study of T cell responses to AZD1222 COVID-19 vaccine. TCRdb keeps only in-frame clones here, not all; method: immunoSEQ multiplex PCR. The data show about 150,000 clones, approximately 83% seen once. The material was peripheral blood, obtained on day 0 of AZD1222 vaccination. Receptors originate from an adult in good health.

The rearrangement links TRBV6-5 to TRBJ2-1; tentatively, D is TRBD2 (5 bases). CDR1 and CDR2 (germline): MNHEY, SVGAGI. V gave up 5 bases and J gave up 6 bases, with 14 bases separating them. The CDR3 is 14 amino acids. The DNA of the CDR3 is TGTGCCAGCAGTAACGACCACCGGGGCAATGAGCAGTTCTTC. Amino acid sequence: CASSNDHRGNEQFF.

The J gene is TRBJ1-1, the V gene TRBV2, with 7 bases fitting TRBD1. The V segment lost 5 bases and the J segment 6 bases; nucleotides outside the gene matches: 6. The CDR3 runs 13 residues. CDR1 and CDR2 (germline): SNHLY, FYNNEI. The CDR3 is CASSPGGRAEAFF. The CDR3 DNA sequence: TGTGCCAGCAGTCCAGGGGGGAGGGCTGAAGCTTTCTTT.

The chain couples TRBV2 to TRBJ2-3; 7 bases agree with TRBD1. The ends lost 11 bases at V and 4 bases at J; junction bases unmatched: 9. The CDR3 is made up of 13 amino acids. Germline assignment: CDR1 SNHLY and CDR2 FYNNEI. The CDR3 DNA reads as TGTGCCGGGGGACAGCAGGGGCCAGATACGCAGTATTTT. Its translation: CAGGQQGPDTQYF.

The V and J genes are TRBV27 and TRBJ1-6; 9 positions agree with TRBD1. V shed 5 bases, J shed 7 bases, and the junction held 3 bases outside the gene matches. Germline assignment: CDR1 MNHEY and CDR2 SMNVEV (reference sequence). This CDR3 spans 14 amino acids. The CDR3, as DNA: TGTGCCAGCAGTACAGGGGGCGCGAATTCACCCCTCCACTTT. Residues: CASSTGGANSPLHF.

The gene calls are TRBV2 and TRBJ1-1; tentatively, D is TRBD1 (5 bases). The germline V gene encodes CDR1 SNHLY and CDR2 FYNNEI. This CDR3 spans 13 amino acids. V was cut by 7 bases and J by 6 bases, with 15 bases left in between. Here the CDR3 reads CASTITGGAEAFF. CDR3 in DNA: TGTGCCAGCACCATAACGGGGGGAGCTGAAGCTTTCTTT.

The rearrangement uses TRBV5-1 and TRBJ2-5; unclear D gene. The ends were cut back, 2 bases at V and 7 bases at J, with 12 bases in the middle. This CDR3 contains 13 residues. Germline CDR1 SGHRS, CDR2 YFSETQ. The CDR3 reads CASSLDSSGTQYF. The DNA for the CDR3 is TGCGCCAGCAGCTTAGATTCTTCGGGGACCCAGTACTTC.

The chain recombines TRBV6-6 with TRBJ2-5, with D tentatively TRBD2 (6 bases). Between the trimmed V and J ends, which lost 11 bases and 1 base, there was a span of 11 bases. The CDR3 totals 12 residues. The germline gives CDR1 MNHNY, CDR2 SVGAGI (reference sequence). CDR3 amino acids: CAVRRAQETQYF. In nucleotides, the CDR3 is TGTGCCGTAAGGAGGGCCCAAGAGACCCAGTACTTC.